The rows below give T cell receptor beta chains drawn from one sample of a study of blood T cell repertoires in COVID-19. Only in-frame clones appear in the TCRdb table, and some are missing; sequencing was by immunoSEQ multiplex PCR. The table shows 30,000 to 35,000 clones, with 80% to 90% occurring only once. Sequences were obtained from peripheral blood. These receptors originate from a man between 60 and 75 years old with active COVID-19. CDR3s include the opening cysteine and the closing phenylalanine or tryptophan. Fields, in order: D gene, J gene, V gene, CDR3 DNA, CDR3 protein. D genes are given only for firm matches.

.,TRBJ2-2,TRBV5-1,TGCGCCAGCAGCTTGGCCCAGGTCGGTACCGGGGAGCTGTTTTTT,CASSLAQVGTGELFF
.,TRBJ2-3,TRBV10-2,TGCGCCAGCACCTTGGCCGATACGCAGTATTTT,CASTLADTQYF
TRBD1,TRBJ2-7,TRBV6-6,TGTGCCAGCAAGACAGGGGGTGCGGCCTCCTACGAGCAGTACTTC,CASKTGGAASYEQYF
TRBD2,TRBJ2-7,TRBV5-1,TGCGCCAGCAGCGATAGCGGGAGGGCCGACGACGAGCAGTACTTC,CASSDSGRADDEQYF
.,TRBJ2-7,TRBV5-1,TGCGCCAGCAGCTTGCCTGGGGGGGCCAACGAGCAGTACTTC,CASSLPGGANEQYF
TRBD1,TRBJ1-1,TRBV19,TGTGCCAGTAGTACGGCGGGACAGGGTGAAGCTTTCTTT,CASSTAGQGEAFF
TRBD2,TRBJ2-3,TRBV6-4,TGTGCCAGCAGTGACACACCGGGAGGGAGTTCAGATACGCAGTATTTT,CASSDTPGGSSDTQYF
.,TRBJ2-1,TRBV5-4,TGTGCCAGCAGCTCTCCGGGACACAGCTCCTACAATGAGCAGTTCTTC,CASSSPGHSSYNEQFF
TRBD2,TRBJ2-3,TRBV28,TGTGCCAGCACTGGGACTAGCGGAGTCCTAAGCACAGATACGCAGTATTTT,CASTGTSGVLSTDTQYF
TRBD1,TRBJ2-1,TRBV5-4,TGTGCCAGCAGCCCGGACAGGATCAAGGTGTATGAGCAGTTCTTC,CASSPDRIKVYEQFF
TRBD2,TRBJ2-5,TRBV5-1,TGCGCCAGCAGCTTGGCCCCTAGCGGGAGTGGTGAGACCCAGTACTTC,CASSLAPSGSGETQYF
TRBD2,TRBJ2-3,TRBV5-8,TGTGCCAGCAGCTGGGGACTAGCGGACGAAGATACGCAGTATTTT,CASSWGLADEDTQYF
.,TRBJ2-3,TRBV7-9,TGTGCCAGCAGCCCCCGGGGGACGCAGTATTTT,CASSPRGTQYF
.,TRBJ2-2,TRBV11-2,TGTGCCAGCAGCTCCCGACTAGGGCGAGACACCGGGGAGCTGTTTTTT,CASSSRLGRDTGELFF
.,TRBJ1-1,TRBV7-9,TGTGCCAGCAGCTTAGCGGGACCCAGGGGAGCTTTCTTT,CASSLAGPRGAFF
.,TRBJ2-5,TRBV7-2,TGTGCCAGCAGCTTAGGCTCTGCGGAGACCCAGTACTTC,CASSLGSAETQYF
.,TRBJ1-3,TRBV19,TGTGCCAGTGGGGGGTTTGGAAACACCATATATTTT,CASGGFGNTIYF
.,TRBJ1-5,TRBV28,TGTGCCAGCAGTCCGCTGGAGTATCAGCCCCAGCATTTT,CASSPLEYQPQHF